Shown below are 26 T cell receptor beta chains from a single sample sequenced in a study of CD8 T cells in Susac syndrome. RNA totalling about 0.5 to 1 ug underwent reverse transcription with random hexamers. TCRdb reanalysed the immunoSEQ multiplex PCR reads using MiXCR and keeps one entry per CDR3 protein. The table shows approximately 150,000 distinct CDR3 sequences, with roughly 95% occurring only once. The sample consisted of CD4+ T cells from PBMCs. These receptors all come from a human donor in good health.

The CDR3 reads CASSRRMNSNQPQHF. The CDR3 DNA reads TGCGCCAGCAGCCGTAGGATGAATAGCAATCAGCCCCAGCATTTT. J is TRBJ1-5 and V is TRBV5-1; D ambiguous. Per the germline V gene, CDR1 is SGHRS and CDR2 is YFSETQ. CDR3 length equals 15 residues. V dropped 4 bases and J dropped 0 bases, with 11 bases sitting between them.

The chain uses TRBV30 and TRBJ1-2; D may be TRBD1 (5 bases). V was clipped by 5 bases and J by 8 bases, with 18 bases between them. The CDR3 contains 13 residues. Per the germline V gene, CDR1 is GTSNPN and CDR2 is SVGIG (reference sequence). CDR3 loop: CAWVKGQGGGYTF. The CDR3 coding sequence is TGTGCCTGGGTAAAGGGGCAGGGAGGCGGCTACACCTTC.

This sequence joins TRBV29-1 and TRBJ2-7; the D gene is possibly TRBD2 (6 bases). CDR3 length: 12 amino acids. Germline V gene data show CDR1 as SQVTM and CDR2 as ANQGSEA. Trimming shortened V by 4 bases and J by 2 bases, and 9 bases separated the two germline ends. The CDR3 loop reads CSVVSGTYEQYF. In nucleotides, the CDR3 is TGCAGCGTTGTTAGCGGTACCTACGAGCAGTACTTC.

This clonotype was counted between two and nine times. This sequence joins TRBV25-1 and TRBJ2-7; a weak D match, TRBD1 (6 bases). V lost 5 bases, J lost 4 bases, and 12 bases lay in between. The CDR3 totals 13 residues. Germline CDR1 is MGHDK and CDR2 is SYGVNS. CDR3 coding DNA: TGTGCCAGCAGTCCGGGACATCTATACGAGCAGTACTTC. It yields the protein CASSPGHLYEQYF.

V usage is TRBV3-1 and J usage is TRBJ2-5; 14 positions match TRBD2. In germline, CDR1 is LGHDT, CDR2 YNNKEL (reference sequence). The V gene end was trimmed by 3 bases and the J gene end by 5 bases; junction bases not matched to a gene: 8. The CDR3 sequence is 17 residues long. The chain's CDR3 is CASSHPGLAGDDETQYF. CDR3 bases: TGTGCCAGCAGCCACCCGGGACTAGCGGGAGATGATGAGACCCAGTACTTC.

V and J are TRBV9 and TRBJ2-1; TRBD2 matches 8 bases. V dropped 2 bases and J dropped 10; count of bases not matched to a gene: 8. The CDR3 spans 14 residues. CDR1 is SGDLS, CDR2 YYNGEE, per germline. In DNA form, the CDR3 reads TGTGCCAGCAGCGTCAAGACTAGCGACGTGGAGCAGTTCTTC. It specifies CASSVKTSDVEQFF.

The genes are TRBV10-3 and TRBJ2-7, with 7 bases aligning to TRBD2. Germline V gene lookup returns CDR1 ENHRY and CDR2 SYGVKD. V dropped 0 bases and J dropped 7; count of bases not matched to a gene: 6. CDR3 length: 14 residues. The CDR3 DNA follows: TGTGCCATCAGTGAGTCTAGCGGGTCAAGTGAGCAGTACTTC. This encodes CAISESSGSSEQYF.

About this clonotype: Relative to the germline gene, one junction end is altered; a read error may explain this. V gene TRBV20-1 combines with J gene TRBJ2-5, with a possible D match to TRBD2 (7 bases). This CDR3 is built from 13 residues. Looked up from germline, CDR1 is DFQATT and CDR2 is SNEGSKA (reference sequence). For the CDR3, the DNA is TGCAGTGCCAGAGGGGGGGCATGGGAGACCCAGTACTTC. Its translation: CSARGGAWETQYF.

V and J are TRBV20-1 and TRBJ2-3, with no clear D. V shed 3 bases and J shed 0 bases, with 7 bases lying between them. This CDR3 is 13 amino acids long. From germline, CDR1 is DFQATT and CDR2 SNEGSKA (reference sequence). CDR3 sequence (DNA): TGCAGTGCTAGGTCTCTTAGCACAGATACGCAGTATTTT. It yields the protein CSARSLSTDTQYF.

The CDR3 DNA is TGTGCCAGCAGCCAAGACAGGCAAGAGACCCAGTACTTC. Encoded protein: CASSQDRQETQYF. The J gene is TRBJ2-5, the V gene TRBV14, with D hard to call. Germline V gives CDR1 SGHDN, CDR2 FVKESK. This CDR3 contains 13 residues. Trimming removed 0 bases at V and 2 bases at J, with 4 bases between.

The chain employs TRBV9 and TRBJ2-3, with TRBD2 matching over 7 bases. The trim removed 7 bases at V and 4 bases at J, leaving 6 bases unmatched. Germline V gene lookup returns CDR1 SGDLS and CDR2 YYNGEE. The length of the CDR3 is 13 residues. The CDR3 reads CASGRERADTQYF. In DNA, the CDR3 is TGTGCCAGCGGGCGGGAGAGAGCAGATACGCAGTATTTT.

The gene calls are TRBV29-1 and TRBJ1-1, with D unclear. CDR1 is SQVTM and CDR2 is ANQGSEA in the germline V gene. V was clipped by 5 bases and J by 6 bases, with 16 bases between them. This CDR3 contains 13 residues. Here the CDR3 DNA reads TGCAGCGTTAAGAAGGGCGTCACTTCTGAAGCTTTCTTT. It codes for CSVKKGVTSEAFF.

This clonotype came up a few times. The chain links TRBV6-5 to TRBJ2-2; D may be TRBD1 (6 bases). V was shortened by 4 bases and J by 2 bases, with 11 bases between the two germline ends. The CDR3 length is 15 residues. Per germline, CDR1 MNHEY and CDR2 SVGAGI. CDR3 bases: TGTGCCAGCAGTTCTGGGACACTCAACACCGGGGAGCTGTTTTTT. Encoded protein: CASSSGTLNTGELFF.

This chain connects TRBV19 to TRBJ1-4; 7 bases are a match to TRBD1. The CDR3 contains 13 residues. V was pared by 4 bases and J by 6 bases, with 2 bases of the junction left unmatched. Germline V CDR1 and CDR2: LNHDA, SQIVND (reference sequence). The CDR3 DNA is TGTGCCAGTAGTAGCCAGGGGGATGAAAAACTGTTTTTT. Its translation: CASSSQGDEKLFF.

This clonotype was seen a single time. The chain links TRBV3-1 to TRBJ2-5; either TRBD1 or TRBD2 may fit D (5 bases each). Trimming removed 0 bases at V and 3 bases at J, with 14 bases between. CDR1 and CDR2 (germline): LGHDT, YNNKEL (reference sequence). CDR3 length: 16 amino acids. The CDR3 DNA reads as TGTGCCAGCAGCCAAGAACCGGGACGGGGAAAAGAGACCCAGTACTTC. Its translation is CASSQEPGRGKETQYF.

The chain recombines TRBV6-1 with TRBJ1-1; D not resolved. V was shortened by 5 bases and J by 1 base, with 11 bases between the two germline ends. Germline CDR1 is MNHNS and CDR2 is SASEGT. CDR3 length: 14 amino acids. In nucleotides, the CDR3 is TGTGCCAGCAGTCATCTCGTGGGGAACACTGAAGCTTTCTTT. It encodes CASSHLVGNTEAFF.

The genes are TRBV11-2 and TRBJ1-1; D might be TRBD1 (6 bases). V was shortened by 3 bases and J by 4 bases, with 15 bases between the two germline ends. Germline values: CDR1 SGHAT, CDR2 FQNNGV. The CDR3 spans 15 residues. CDR3 DNA sequence: TGTGCCAGCAGCTTGGGCCTCAGGGGCACCACTGAAGCTTTCTTT. This gives the protein CASSLGLRGTTEAFF.

This chain uses TRBV20-1 with TRBJ2-3; D is ambiguous. CDR1 is DFQATT, CDR2 SNEGSKA, per germline (reference sequence). V was pared by 3 bases and J by 3 bases, with 4 bases between. The CDR3 is made up of 11 amino acids. The CDR3 coding sequence is TGCAGTGCTAGGAAGACAGATACGCAGTATTTT. The encoded protein is CSARKTDTQYF.

The table lists this clonotype with a few counts. This chain links TRBV4-1 with TRBJ1-2, with D tentatively TRBD1 (5 bases). Trimming took off 0 bases at V and 6 bases at J, with 14 bases between the two ends. Germline V lookup: CDR1 MGHRA, CDR2 YSYEKL. The CDR3 covers 15 residues. CDR3 loop: CASSQEWGRANGYTF. The DNA for the CDR3 is TGCGCCAGCAGCCAAGAGTGGGGGAGGGCTAATGGCTACACCTTC.

This clonotype showed up just once. V is TRBV7-9 and J is TRBJ1-1; D gene ambiguous. V was shortened by 5 bases and J by 5 bases, with 15 bases between the two germline ends. Germline V gene sequence: CDR1 SEHNR, CDR2 FQNEAQ (reference sequence). CDR3 length: 14 residues. The CDR3 loop reads CASSEPLPGTEAFF. CDR3 DNA: TGTGCCAGCAGCGAACCCCTTCCGGGGACTGAAGCTTTCTTT.

This clonotype was seen just once. The rearrangement links TRBV28 to TRBJ1-5, with no clear D. Germline-derived CDR1 and CDR2 are MDHEN and SYDVKM. Trimming took 6 bases from V and 8 from J, leaving 11 bases between them. The CDR3 extends over 12 amino acids. The CDR3 bases are TGTGCCAGCAGACCAGGCCCCGAGCCCCAGCATTTT. This gives the protein CASRPGPEPQHF.

This rearrangement joins TRBV29-1 to TRBJ2-1, with a possible D match to TRBD1 (6 bases). This CDR3 contains 11 residues. Germline V CDR1 and CDR2: SQVTM, ANQGSEA. The V gene lost 4 bases and the J gene lost 7 bases, with 8 bases spanning the gap. The CDR3 DNA follows: TGCAGCGTTGGACAGGCTAATGAGCAGTTCTTC. This encodes CSVGQANEQFF.

The V and J genes are TRBV18 and TRBJ2-7; the D is unclear. V was clipped by 1 base and J by 3 bases, with 10 bases between them. The CDR3 covers 14 residues. Germline CDR1 and CDR2: KGHSH and LQKENI. CDR3 sequence reads: CASSPQGKGYEQYF. DNA for the CDR3: TGTGCCAGCTCACCACAGGGTAAAGGCTACGAGCAGTACTTC.

The chain employs TRBV5-1 and TRBJ2-2; tentatively, D is TRBD2 (6 bases). The V end was cut by 3 bases, the J end by 1 base, with 10 bases between. This CDR3 has 15 residues. In germline, CDR1 is SGHRS, CDR2 YFSETQ. DNA of the CDR3: TGCGCCAGCAGCTCCGGGGACTTGAACACCGGGGAGCTGTTTTTT. It encodes CASSSGDLNTGELFF.

Comments on this clonotype: This is likely a read error, given that the CDR3 carries no conserved phenylalanine or tryptophan at its end. The chain is built from TRBV5-1 and TRBJ1-1; the D gene is possibly TRBD1 (5 bases). The V and J ends lost 2 bases and 3 bases respectively, with 11 bases between them. From germline, CDR1 is SGHRS and CDR2 YFSETQ. This CDR3 is built from 14 residues. DNA of the CDR3: TGCGCCAGCAGCTTCGGGACGGTGGACACTGAAGCTTTCCTT. Protein product: CASSFGTVDTEAFL.

This clonotype was counted once. The rearrangement joins TRBV3-1 to TRBJ2-3, with 16 bases identical to TRBD2. V lost 1 base, J lost 3 bases, and 7 bases stayed unmatched. The CDR3 totals 19 residues. Per the germline V gene, CDR1 is LGHDT and CDR2 is YNNKEL (reference sequence). The DNA of the CDR3 is TGTGCCAGCAGCCAAGCGGGGAAGGGACTAGCGGGAGGGACAGATACGCAGTATTTT. Translated: CASSQAGKGLAGGTDTQYF.